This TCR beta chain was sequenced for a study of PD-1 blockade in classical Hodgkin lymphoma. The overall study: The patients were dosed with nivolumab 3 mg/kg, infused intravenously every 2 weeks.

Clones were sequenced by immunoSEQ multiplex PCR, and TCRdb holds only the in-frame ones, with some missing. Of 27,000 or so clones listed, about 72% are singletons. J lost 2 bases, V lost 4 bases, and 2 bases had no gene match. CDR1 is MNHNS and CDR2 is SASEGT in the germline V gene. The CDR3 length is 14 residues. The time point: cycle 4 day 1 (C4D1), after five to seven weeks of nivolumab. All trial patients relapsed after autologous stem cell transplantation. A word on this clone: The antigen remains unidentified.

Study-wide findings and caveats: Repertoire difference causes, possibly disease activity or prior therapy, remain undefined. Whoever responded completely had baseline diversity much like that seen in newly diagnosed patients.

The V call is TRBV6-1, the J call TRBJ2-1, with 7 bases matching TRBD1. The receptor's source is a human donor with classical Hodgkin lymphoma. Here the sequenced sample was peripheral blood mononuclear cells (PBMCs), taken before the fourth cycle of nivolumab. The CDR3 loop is CASSVGQAYNEQFF. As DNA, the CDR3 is TGTGCCAGCAGTGTAGGACAGGCCTACAATGAGCAGTTCTTC.